What follows are 10 T cell receptor beta chains derived from one specimen sequenced in a study of radiotherapy plus CTLA-4 blockade in lung cancer. Libraries were prepared by immunoSEQ multiplex PCR; TCRdb keeps only in-frame clonotypes and omits some of them. The table has around 37,000 clones, 55% to 80% seen once. The specimen was peripheral blood, collected from a patient treated with radiotherapy plus ipilimumab. The receptors originated from a human donor with non-small cell lung cancer who had stable disease on radiotherapy plus ipilimumab.

The J gene is TRBJ1-1, the V gene TRBV19; 7 bases are shared with TRBD1. Germline V gene data show CDR1 as LNHDA and CDR2 as SQIVND (reference sequence). The CDR3 has 13 residues. The J segment lost 3 bases and the V segment lost 4 bases, leaving 2 bases of the junction unmatched. CDR3 nucleotides: TGTGCCAGTAGTAAAACAGGGGACACTGAAGCTTTCTTT. This encodes CASSKTGDTEAFF.

The CDR3 sequence: CASSLGIRGQGTGELFF. The CDR3 nucleotides are TGTGCCAGCAGCTTAGGAATAAGGGGACAGGGCACCGGGGAGCTGTTTTTT. This chain uses TRBV11-3 with TRBJ2-2, with 9 bases aligning to TRBD1. The CDR3 is 17 amino acids. Germline CDR1 SGHNT, CDR2 YENEEA. V lost 1 base and J lost 4; bases outside the gene matches: 7.

The J gene is TRBJ2-3, the V gene TRBV5-1; D not certain. Per germline, CDR1 SGHRS and CDR2 YFSETQ. Trimming left V 0 bases short and J 2 bases short, with 7 bases between. The CDR3 loop spans 14 amino acids. The CDR3 DNA reads as TGCGCCAGCAGCTTGGGTCAGTTCACAGATACGCAGTATTTT. It translates to CASSLGQFTDTQYF. Filled out from reference TRBV5-1 and TRBJ2-3, the complete variable domain reads KAGVTQTPRYLIKTRGQQVTLSCSPISGHRSVSWYQQTPGQGLQFLFEYFSETQRNKGNFPGRFSGRQFSNSRSEMNVSTLELGDSALYLCASSLGQFTDTQYFGPGTRLTVL.

CDR3 bases: TGTGCCAGCAGCTTAGTGGGACAGGGAGACACTGAAGCTTTCTTT. Its translation: CASSLVGQGDTEAFF. The chain combines TRBV7-9 with TRBJ1-1, with 9 bases fitting TRBD1. CDR3 size: 15 residues. Germline V lookup: CDR1 SEHNR, CDR2 FQNEAQ (reference sequence). V gave up 1 base and J gave up 3 bases; unmatched junction bases: 3.

This clone was seen a single time. V and J are TRBV18 and TRBJ2-7; 9 nucleotides match TRBD1. Trimming removed 0 bases from V and 6 bases from J; junction bases left unmatched: 6. This CDR3 is built from 15 residues. Germline V gene data show CDR1 as KGHSH and CDR2 as LQKENI. In nucleotides, the CDR3 is TGTGCCAGCTCACCACCCGGGACAGGGCCCTCCGAGCAGTACTTC. Translation gives CASSPPGTGPSEQYF.

The chain employs TRBV11-2 and TRBJ2-7, with D uncertain. The germline CDR1 and CDR2 sequences are SGHAT and FQNNGV. Deletions cut 6 bases from V and 2 bases from J, with 14 bases between. The CDR3 has 14 residues. For the CDR3, the DNA is TGTGCCAGCAGTTCGACCTGGCAGGCCTACGAGCAGTACTTC. This gives the protein CASSSTWQAYEQYF.

The chain is built from TRBV7-2 and TRBJ2-7, with 10 nucleotides matching TRBD2. This CDR3 contains 14 residues. The ends lost 5 bases at V and 4 bases at J; junction bases unmatched: 5. Looked up from germline, CDR1 is SGHTA and CDR2 is FQGNSA. Written as DNA, the CDR3 is TGTGCCAGCAGCCGGTGGACTAGCGGTTACGAGCAGTACTTC. Protein: CASSRWTSGYEQYF.

The rearrangement uses TRBV25-1 and TRBJ2-3, with D possibly matching TRBD1 (6 bases). Germline-derived CDR1 and CDR2 are MGHDK and SYGVNS. CDR3 length: 15 amino acids. V shed 0 bases and J shed 2 bases, with 9 bases lying between them. In DNA form, the CDR3 reads TGTGCCAGCAGTGAATACCGGACAGTCACAGATACGCAGTATTTT. This encodes CASSEYRTVTDTQYF.

The chain carries TRBV21-1 and TRBJ1-4; TRBD1, the D gene given by the table, was not confirmed from the DNA. TRBV21-1 is a pseudogene. The CDR3 covers 18 residues. The CDR3 DNA sequence: TGTGCCAGCAGCAAAGTGAAGGACAGGGATAAGTCCAATGAAAAACTGTTTTTT. It codes for CASSKVKDRDKSNEKLFF.

This clone was counted only a few times. The chain links TRBV15 to TRBJ2-7; 8 positions match TRBD2. The CDR3 loop spans 15 amino acids. The germline V gene encodes CDR1 LNHNV and CDR2 YYDKDF (reference sequence). After removal of 0 bases from V and 1 base from J, the junction contained 2 bases not matched to a gene. The CDR3 loop is CATSRDREGSYEQYF. CDR3 DNA: TGTGCCACCAGCAGAGACCGGGAGGGGTCCTACGAGCAGTACTTC.